The entry below gives a single T cell receptor (beta chain) sequence along with its context. This clone has only one observation. Its antigen is not yet known. Per-nucleotide qualities are absent, and no much larger clonotype sits a single base away. The sample originates from a study of blood T cell repertoires in COVID-19 (dated by TCRdb to about 2020). In the study overall: Samples from collaborators originated in the United States, Italy and Spain and spanned both the acute and convalescent phases of COVID-19. The material from the prospective study consisted of cDNA or gDNA derived from T cells, B-cell-depleted T cells, or PBMCs. Sample metadata almost always included a de-identified subject ID, COVID-19 status, age in years and sex. The samples were drawn from two sources: the first 160 participants of the ongoing ImmuneRACE study, and 1,254 subjects contributed by 6 global collaborators. Deeply sampled blood TCRbeta repertoires from subjects exposed to, actively infected with, or recovered from COVID-19 were included in the dataset. A freely available public database, intended as a resource for researchers studying the immune response to SARS-CoV-2, is where the repertoires were released. Where available, HLA class I and class II types were taken from metadata supplied by the sample provider and were not determined by assay-based typing. General findings and caveats noted by the study authors: The amount of clinical and demographic metadata varied by source and participant and was provided uncurated.

Participants in the prospective study were enrolled through a virtual design, were aged roughly 18 to 100 years, and lived in approximately 25 United States geographic areas. In the prospective study, participants were assigned to cohorts based on the clinical history participants reported in a screening survey and a study questionnaire. Recovered participants in ImmuneRACE Cohort 3 were defined as having two consecutive negative NP/OP PCR tests, clearance from a healthcare professional, or resolution of symptoms. In the prospective study, whole blood, serum and a nasopharyngeal or oropharyngeal swab were collected from each participant by mobile phlebotomists. Prospective study participants could optionally give additional blood draws and questionnaires over a 2-month period. Prospective study blood samples were shipped either frozen or at room temperature before DNA extraction. Including the terminal cysteine and phenylalanine, the CDR3 comprises 16 residues. The entry retains the CDR3 DNA only, 48 bases that are in frame from base 1. At the junction V is shortened by 0 bases and J by 3 bases; bases outside the gene matches: 10. According to the germline V gene (reference sequence), CDR1 reads GTSNPN and CDR2 reads SVGIG.

The immunoSEQ Assay, a bias-controlled multiplex PCR, was used to amplify TCRbeta CDR3 regions from genomic DNA. As for how the authors treated the data: Within the assay, amplification of reference gene primers was used to estimate how many nucleated cells each sample contained. To quantify the absolute abundance of each unique TCRbeta CDR3 rearrangement, sequence reads were collapsed and filtered. Productive Simpson clonality was computed per sample as the square root of Simpson's diversity index over productive rearrangements. This immuneACCESS table, as held by TCRdb, lists in-frame sequences with V and J called but not all clones. Of the missing ones, under half trace to an unresolved V gene in checked studies; the others have no known cause. The V and J calls and clone size come from that table; D and trimming were worked out from the DNA. The sample table holds 130,000 or so clones, of which about 86% were seen once. The ten most abundant clones make up approximately 9.2% of the sample.

The sequence joins TRBV30 to TRBJ1-1, with 7 central nucleotides matching TRBD1. Sequenced material: PBMCs or T cells enriched from blood (not recorded which). The receptor's source is a man aged 50-60 years who had recovered from COVID-19. The CDR3 reads CAWSVGHRGKYTEAFF. DNA sequence: TGTGCCTGGAGTGTAGGACACAGGGGAAAGTACACTGAAGCTTTCTTT.